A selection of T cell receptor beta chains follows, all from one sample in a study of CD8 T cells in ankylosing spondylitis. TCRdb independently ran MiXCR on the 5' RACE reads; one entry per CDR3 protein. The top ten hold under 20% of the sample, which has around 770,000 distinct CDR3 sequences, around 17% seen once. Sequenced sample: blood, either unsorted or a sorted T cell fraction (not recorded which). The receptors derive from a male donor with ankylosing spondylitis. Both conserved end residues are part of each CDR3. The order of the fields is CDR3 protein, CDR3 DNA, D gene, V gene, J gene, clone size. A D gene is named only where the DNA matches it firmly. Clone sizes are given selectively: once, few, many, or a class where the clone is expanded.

CDR3aa: CASSKVRELNTEAFF
CDR3nt: TGTGCCAGCAGCAAAGTTAGGGAATTGAACACTGAAGCTTTCTTT
d_gene: -
v_gene: TRBV21-1
j_gene: TRBJ1-1
abundance: few

CDR3aa: CSARETGVAHQPQHF
CDR3nt: TGCAGTGCTAGAGAGACAGGGGTAGCACATCAGCCCCAGCATTTT
d_gene: TRBD1
v_gene: TRBV20-1
j_gene: TRBJ1-5
abundance: many

CDR3aa: CASSQPGQFYNEQFF
CDR3nt: TGTGCCAGCAGCCAACCGGGACAATTCTACAATGAGCAGTTCTTC
d_gene: -
v_gene: TRBV7-3
j_gene: TRBJ2-1
abundance: -

CDR3aa: CASSQQFQETQYF
CDR3nt: TGCGCCAGCAGCCAACAATTTCAAGAGACCCAGTACTTC
d_gene: -
v_gene: TRBV4-1
j_gene: TRBJ2-5
abundance: few

CDR3aa: CASSDRGEQFF
CDR3nt: TGTGCCAGCAGTGACAGGGGTGAGCAGTTCTTC
d_gene: -
v_gene: TRBV2
j_gene: TRBJ2-1
abundance: -

CDR3aa: CASSASGTVVRSYEQYF
CDR3nt: TGTGCCAGCAGTGCCTCCGGGACAGTCGTCCGCTCCTACGAGCAGTACTTC
d_gene: TRBD1
v_gene: TRBV2
j_gene: TRBJ2-7
abundance: few

CDR3aa: CASSLGPPADEKLFF
CDR3nt: TGCGCCAGCAGCTTGGGCCCTCCGGCGGATGAAAAACTGTTTTTT
d_gene: -
v_gene: TRBV5-1
j_gene: TRBJ1-4
abundance: few

CDR3aa: CASIPGLAGGPHEQFF
CDR3nt: TGCGCCAGCATCCCGGGACTAGCGGGAGGGCCCCATGAGCAGTTCTTC
d_gene: TRBD2
v_gene: TRBV5-1
j_gene: TRBJ2-1
abundance: -

CDR3aa: CASSHRGQGTEAFF
CDR3nt: TGTGCCAGCAGCCATCGTGGACAAGGCACTGAAGCTTTCTTT
d_gene: -
v_gene: TRBV7-2
j_gene: TRBJ1-1
abundance: few

CDR3aa: CASSLMGLAGAPGELFF
CDR3nt: TGTGCCAGCAGTTTAATGGGACTAGCGGGAGCTCCAGGGGAGCTGTTTTTT
d_gene: TRBD2
v_gene: TRBV27
j_gene: TRBJ2-2
abundance: few

CDR3aa: CASSPLVGTGLYNEQFF
CDR3nt: TGTGCCAGCAGCCCGCTTGTCGGGACAGGGCTATACAATGAGCAGTTCTTC
d_gene: TRBD1
v_gene: TRBV7-6
j_gene: TRBJ2-1
abundance: -

CDR3aa: CASSQERRPPFEQYF
CDR3nt: TGCGCCAGCAGCCAAGAACGCAGGCCCCCCTTCGAGCAGTACTTC
d_gene: -
v_gene: TRBV4-1
j_gene: TRBJ2-7
abundance: -

CDR3aa: CASSPSGGALKNIQYF
CDR3nt: TGTGCCAGCAGCCCGAGCGGGGGAGCCCTCAAAAACATTCAGTACTTC
d_gene: TRBD2
v_gene: TRBV28
j_gene: TRBJ2-4
abundance: few

CDR3aa: CASSQDKESRQFF
CDR3nt: TGCGCCAGCAGCCAAGACAAGGAGTCTCGGCAGTTCTTC
d_gene: -
v_gene: TRBV4-3
j_gene: TRBJ2-1
abundance: -

CDR3aa: CASSLGWNPGNYEQYF
CDR3nt: TGTGCCAGCAGTTTAGGGTGGAACCCAGGGAACTACGAGCAGTACTTC
d_gene: -
v_gene: TRBV28
j_gene: TRBJ2-7
abundance: -

CDR3aa: CSVDGGYEQYF
CDR3nt: TGCAGCGTGGACGGGGGTTACGAGCAGTACTTC
d_gene: -
v_gene: TRBV29-1
j_gene: TRBJ2-7
abundance: many

CDR3aa: CSAIRQAAQPQHF
CDR3nt: TGCAGTGCTATCCGGCAGGCGGCTCAGCCCCAGCATTTT
d_gene: -
v_gene: TRBV20-1
j_gene: TRBJ1-5
abundance: -

CDR3aa: CASSLYTGGGYEQYF
CDR3nt: TGTGCCAGCAGTTTATATACAGGGGGTGGCTACGAGCAGTACTTC
d_gene: TRBD1
v_gene: TRBV12-3/TRBV12-4
j_gene: TRBJ2-7
abundance: -

CDR3aa: CASSQQGRPWETQYF
CDR3nt: TGTGCCAGCAGCCAACAAGGACGCCCTTGGGAGACCCAGTACTTC
d_gene: -
v_gene: TRBV3-1
j_gene: TRBJ2-5
abundance: -

CDR3aa: CASSSETGQPYTLYGYTF
CDR3nt: TGTGCCAGCAGCTCCGAAACCGGACAGCCTTATACTCTTTATGGCTACACCTTC
d_gene: -
v_gene: TRBV7-3
j_gene: TRBJ1-2
abundance: -

CDR3aa: CASRRDSEETQYF
CDR3nt: TGTGCCAGCAGGAGGGACAGTGAAGAGACCCAGTACTTC
d_gene: TRBD1
v_gene: TRBV2
j_gene: TRBJ2-5
abundance: few

CDR3aa: CASSLAGQGFGNTIYF
CDR3nt: TGTGCCAGCAGCTTAGCGGGACAGGGTTTCGGAAACACCATATATTTT
d_gene: TRBD1
v_gene: TRBV7-2
j_gene: TRBJ1-3
abundance: -

CDR3aa: CSISSGQVFYEQYF
CDR3nt: TGCAGCATATCCTCGGGACAGGTCTTTTACGAGCAGTACTTC
d_gene: TRBD1
v_gene: TRBV29-1
j_gene: TRBJ2-7
abundance: few

CDR3aa: CASTPSGQFF
CDR3nt: TGTGCCAGCACCCCCTCTGGGCAGTTCTTC
d_gene: -
v_gene: TRBV7-9
j_gene: TRBJ2-1
abundance: -

CDR3aa: CASNGPNTGELFF
CDR3nt: TGTGCCAGCAACGGCCCTAACACCGGGGAGCTGTTTTTT
d_gene: -
v_gene: TRBV6-6
j_gene: TRBJ2-2
abundance: -

CDR3aa: CASTGDLGTDTQYF
CDR3nt: TGTGCCAGCACCGGGGACCTAGGCACAGATACGCAGTATTTT
d_gene: -
v_gene: TRBV2
j_gene: TRBJ2-3
abundance: -

CDR3aa: CASSRGTPITEAFF
CDR3nt: TGTGCCAGCTCCCGCGGGACACCGATCACTGAAGCTTTCTTT
d_gene: -
v_gene: TRBV18
j_gene: TRBJ1-1
abundance: -

CDR3aa: CASSYSRRTNTGELFF
CDR3nt: TGTGCCAGCAGTTACTCTCGGAGGACGAACACCGGGGAGCTGTTTTTT
d_gene: -
v_gene: TRBV6-5
j_gene: TRBJ2-2
abundance: few

CDR3aa: CASKGENTGELFF
CDR3nt: TGTGCCAGCAAGGGGGAGAACACCGGGGAGCTGTTTTTT
d_gene: -
v_gene: TRBV7-7
j_gene: TRBJ2-2
abundance: once

CDR3aa: CASSPFAGGRETQYF
CDR3nt: TGTGCCAGCAGTCCCTTCGCGGGGGGACGCGAGACCCAGTACTTC
d_gene: TRBD2
v_gene: TRBV7-9
j_gene: TRBJ2-5
abundance: few

CDR3aa: CASSQSGTGTTGELFF
CDR3nt: TGTGCCAGCAGCCAATCCGGGACAGGGACGACCGGGGAGCTGTTTTTT
d_gene: TRBD1
v_gene: TRBV9
j_gene: TRBJ2-2
abundance: many

CDR3aa: CSARVSLDTQYF
CDR3nt: TGCAGTGCTAGAGTATCTTTGGACACGCAGTATTTT
d_gene: -
v_gene: TRBV20-1
j_gene: TRBJ2-3
abundance: -

CDR3aa: CSARDTGQGAIDGYTF
CDR3nt: TGCAGTGCTAGAGACACGGGACAGGGGGCTATCGATGGCTACACCTTC
d_gene: TRBD1
v_gene: TRBV20-1
j_gene: TRBJ1-2
abundance: -

CDR3aa: CASSLVPRQSNEQFF
CDR3nt: TGCGCCAGCAGCCTTGTCCCCCGCCAGAGCAATGAGCAGTTCTTC
d_gene: -
v_gene: TRBV5-1
j_gene: TRBJ2-1
abundance: -

CDR3aa: CASSYGTGSSDTQYF
CDR3nt: TGTGCCAGCAGTTATGGGACAGGGAGTTCAGATACGCAGTATTTT
d_gene: TRBD1
v_gene: TRBV6-5
j_gene: TRBJ2-3
abundance: -

CDR3aa: CASSPNRDRAQHF
CDR3nt: TGTGCCAGCAGTCCAAACCGGGACAGGGCCCAGCATTTT
d_gene: TRBD1
v_gene: TRBV6-2/TRBV6-3
j_gene: TRBJ1-5
abundance: -

CDR3aa: CASRLAGRTNTGELFF
CDR3nt: TGTGCCAGCAGATTAGCGGGGCGAACGAACACCGGGGAGCTGTTTTTT
d_gene: TRBD2
v_gene: TRBV2
j_gene: TRBJ2-2
abundance: -

CDR3aa: CASTHYPQTGELFF
CDR3nt: TGCGCCAGCACCCACTACCCTCAGACCGGGGAGCTGTTTTTT
d_gene: -
v_gene: TRBV5-1
j_gene: TRBJ2-2
abundance: -

CDR3aa: CASSLSLQGEINQPQHF
CDR3nt: TGTGCCAGCAGTCTCAGCCTCCAGGGGGAAATTAATCAGCCCCAGCATTTT
d_gene: TRBD1
v_gene: TRBV6-1
j_gene: TRBJ1-5
abundance: few

CDR3aa: CSATGGVIGELFF
CDR3nt: TGCAGTGCCACAGGGGGCGTTATCGGGGAGCTGTTTTTT
d_gene: TRBD1
v_gene: TRBV20-1
j_gene: TRBJ2-2
abundance: few

CDR3aa: CASSPGGAGAMSSYEQYF
CDR3nt: TGTGCCAGCAGCCCCGGGGGGGCAGGGGCGATGAGCTCCTACGAGCAGTACTTC
d_gene: TRBD2
v_gene: TRBV3-1
j_gene: TRBJ2-7
abundance: -

CDR3aa: CASSPAEWISYNEQFF
CDR3nt: TGTGCCAGCAGTCCCGCCGAATGGATTTCCTACAATGAGCAGTTCTTC
d_gene: -
v_gene: TRBV2
j_gene: TRBJ2-1
abundance: few

CDR3aa: CSAINERAGGLELNEQFF
CDR3nt: TGCAGTGCTATCAACGAACGCGCGGGAGGCCTCGAGCTGAATGAGCAGTTCTTC
d_gene: TRBD2
v_gene: TRBV20-1
j_gene: TRBJ2-1
abundance: -

CDR3aa: CASSPGSANTEAFF
CDR3nt: TGCGCCAGCAGCCCAGGGAGCGCAAACACTGAAGCTTTCTTT
d_gene: -
v_gene: TRBV5-1
j_gene: TRBJ1-1
abundance: few

CDR3aa: CASTGELFF
CDR3nt: TGTGCCAGCACCGGGGAGCTGTTTTTT
d_gene: -
v_gene: TRBV6-4
j_gene: TRBJ2-2
abundance: few

CDR3aa: CASSSASARETQYF
CDR3nt: TGTGCCAGCAGTTCGGCTAGCGCGCGGGAGACCCAGTACTTC
d_gene: -
v_gene: TRBV6-5
j_gene: TRBJ2-5
abundance: few

CDR3aa: CASSRAQGFTEAFF
CDR3nt: TGTGCCAGCAGCCGAGCACAGGGTTTCACTGAAGCTTTCTTT
d_gene: -
v_gene: TRBV11-2
j_gene: TRBJ1-1
abundance: -

CDR3aa: CASSYSRVGLTRTEAFF
CDR3nt: TGTGCCAGCAGTTACTCGAGAGTCGGCCTCACGAGGACTGAAGCTTTCTTT
d_gene: -
v_gene: TRBV6-2/TRBV6-3
j_gene: TRBJ1-1
abundance: -

CDR3aa: CASSQDGSGSVFYEQYF
CDR3nt: TGCGCCAGCAGCCAAGATGGGAGCGGGTCAGTCTTCTACGAGCAGTACTTC
d_gene: -
v_gene: TRBV4-1
j_gene: TRBJ2-7
abundance: once

CDR3aa: CASSSTTFVIPYEQYF
CDR3nt: TGTGCCAGCAGTTCCACTACTTTTGTCATCCCATACGAGCAGTACTTC
d_gene: -
v_gene: TRBV27
j_gene: TRBJ2-7
abundance: -

CDR3aa: CAWSGLAGHGELFF
CDR3nt: TGTGCCTGGAGTGGCCTAGCGGGACACGGGGAGCTGTTTTTT
d_gene: TRBD2
v_gene: TRBV30
j_gene: TRBJ2-2
abundance: few

CDR3aa: CASSFSGWVVDGYTF
CDR3nt: TGTGCCAGCAGTTTTTCAGGGTGGGTTGTGGATGGCTACACCTTC
d_gene: -
v_gene: TRBV12-3/TRBV12-4
j_gene: TRBJ1-2
abundance: -